Listed below are T cell receptor beta chains from one sample, sequenced in a study of Ad26.COV2.S vaccination and SARS-CoV-2 variants. TCRdb's copy holds only in-frame clones and misses some; the assay was immunoSEQ multiplex PCR. This table has about 500,000 clones, approximately 90% appearing once. The source material was peripheral blood, sampled in a trial of Ad26.COV2.S vaccine versus placebo. The receptors derive from a person aged 18-60 years who received the Ad26.COV2.S COVID-19 vaccine or a placebo. CDR3s include the opening cysteine and the closing phenylalanine or tryptophan. D genes are given only for firm matches. A row's size may be missing; if present it is once, few, many or a size class.

d_call j_call v_call cdr3_length clone_size cdr3_aa cdr3_nt
TRBD1 TRBJ1-1 TRBV5-1 15 NA CASSTYTGANTEAFF TGCGCCAGCAGCACCTACACAGGGGCGAACACTGAAGCTTTCTTT
NA TRBJ2-7 TRBV7-9 12 NA CASSSGVGEQYF TGTGCCAGCAGCTCTGGAGTCGGCGAGCAGTACTTC
NA TRBJ2-7 TRBV28 12 NA CASSPPGLEQYF TGTGCCAGCAGCCCCCCGGGCCTCGAGCAGTACTTC
NA TRBJ2-1 TRBV7-9 13 NA CASSSTPYNEQFF TGTGCCAGCAGCTCTACTCCTTACAATGAGCAGTTCTTC
TRBD1 TRBJ1-5 TRBV27 14 few CASSPGQYNQPQHF TGTGCCAGCAGTCCGGGACAGTACAATCAGCCCCAGCATTTT
TRBD2 TRBJ2-3 TRBV7-3 17 NA CASSSPETSGGADTQYF TGTGCCAGCAGCTCCCCCGAGACTAGCGGGGGTGCAGATACGCAGTATTTT
NA TRBJ1-6 TRBV6-5 14 NA CASSPVRLNSPLHF TGTGCCAGCAGCCCGGTTCGGTTAAATTCACCCCTCCACTTT
NA TRBJ1-1 TRBV9 18 NA CASSPSLDTAFMNTEAFF TGTGCCAGCAGCCCATCACTAGACACCGCGTTTATGAACACTGAAGCTTTCTTT
TRBD2 TRBJ2-1 TRBV7-6 19 NA CASSPDGTSGFMSYNEQFF TGTGCCAGCAGCCCCGACGGGACTAGCGGGTTTATGTCCTACAATGAGCAGTTCTTC
NA TRBJ2-7 TRBV7-9 13 NA CASSLWRDGEQYF TGTGCCAGCAGCTTATGGAGGGATGGGGAGCAGTACTTC
TRBD1 TRBJ1-6 TRBV9 16 NA CASSRIGQGTNSPLHF TGTGCCAGCAGCCGCATAGGACAGGGGACCAATTCACCCCTCCACTTT
NA TRBJ1-2 TRBV2 12 NA CASYLPSAGYTF TGTGCCAGCTACCTTCCGTCAGCCGGCTACACCTTC
NA TRBJ1-5 TRBV7-2 15 few CASSLKGIHSQPQHF TGTGCCAGCAGCTTAAAAGGTATACATAGTCAGCCCCAGCATTTT
TRBD1 TRBJ1-2 TRBV28 15 NA CASRGGQGTSYGYTF TGTGCCAGCAGGGGGGGACAGGGGACGTCCTATGGCTACACCTTC
TRBD2 TRBJ2-1 TRBV11-2 17 NA CASSQIKTSGRLNEQFF TGTGCCAGCAGCCAAATCAAGACTAGCGGGAGACTCAATGAGCAGTTCTTC
NA TRBJ2-2 TRBV27 16 NA CASSPRQLISTGELFF TGTGCCAGCAGTCCACGGCAGTTGATTTCCACCGGGGAGCTGTTTTTT
TRBD2 TRBJ2-7 TRBV29-1 17 NA CSVEKPLEAGGPYEQYF TGCAGCGTTGAAAAACCCCTAGAAGCGGGAGGGCCCTACGAGCAGTACTTC
NA TRBJ2-3 TRBV5-4 15 NA CASSQDRGSTDTQYF TGTGCCAGCAGCCAGGACCGGGGTAGCACAGATACGCAGTATTTT
NA TRBJ1-2 TRBV7-6 13 once CASSPPGRDGYTF TGTGCCAGCAGCCCACCGGGACGGGATGGCTACACCTTC
NA TRBJ2-2 TRBV27 15 NA CASSSGHPNTGELFF TGTGCCAGCAGTTCCGGACACCCGAACACCGGGGAGCTGTTTTTT
NA TRBJ1-1 TRBV19 13 NA CASSIGGHTEAFF TGTGCCAGTAGTATAGGAGGGCACACTGAAGCTTTCTTT
NA TRBJ2-1 TRBV7-2 13 NA CASSFLASDEQFF TGTGCCAGCAGCTTCCTGGCTAGCGATGAGCAGTTCTTC
NA TRBJ2-1 TRBV7-2 16 NA CASSLGDSYSYNEQFF TGTGCCAGCAGCTTAGGGGACTCCTACTCCTACAATGAGCAGTTCTTC
TRBD1 TRBJ2-2 TRBV6-5 15 NA CASSSGTGLTGELFF TGTGCCAGCAGTTCCGGGACAGGGTTGACCGGGGAGCTGTTTTTT
NA TRBJ2-1 TRBV19 14 NA CASSAGLGGGEQFF TGTGCCAGTAGCGCTGGACTAGGGGGAGGTGAGCAGTTCTTC
NA TRBJ1-2 TRBV7-9 15 NA CASSPERGLRSGYTF TGTGCCAGCAGCCCCGAGCGGGGACTACGCTCGGGCTACACCTTC
NA TRBJ1-1 TRBV15 13 NA CATSGGGNTEAFF TGTGCCACCAGCGGGGGGGGGAACACTGAAGCTTTCTTT
NA TRBJ1-1 TRBV18 14 few CASSLEGGSTEAFF TGTGCCAGCTCACTGGAGGGGGGTTCAACTGAAGCTTTCTTT
NA TRBJ2-3 TRBV27 18 once CASSSTPIQGKFTDTQYF TGTGCCAGCAGTTCTACCCCTATACAAGGAAAGTTCACAGATACGCAGTATTTT
NA TRBJ2-2 TRBV29-1 13 NA CSARQANTGELFF TGCAGCGCCCGACAGGCGAACACCGGGGAGCTGTTTTTT
NA TRBJ1-2 TRBV19 14 NA CASSLKSGPHGYTF TGTGCCAGTAGCCTTAAATCGGGACCCCATGGCTACACCTTC
TRBD1 TRBJ1-5 TRBV28 19 NA CASSFWDRGTRFDNQPQHF TGTGCCAGCAGTTTCTGGGACAGGGGTACTCGGTTTGACAATCAGCCCCAGCATTTT
TRBD1 TRBJ2-2 TRBV7-9 16 NA CASSLRTGEDTGELFF TGTGCCAGCAGCCTCCGGACAGGGGAGGACACCGGGGAGCTGTTTTTT
NA TRBJ1-1 TRBV4-2 14 NA CASSFYRVEAEAFF TGTGCCAGCAGCTTTTACAGGGTTGAGGCTGAAGCTTTCTTT
NA TRBJ2-7 TRBV13 14 few CASSLAGLSYEQYF TGTGCCAGCAGCTTAGCAGGGCTCTCCTACGAGCAGTACTTC
NA TRBJ1-2 TRBV10-3 13 NA CAIHGNLDYGYTF TGTGCCATCCACGGGAATCTGGACTATGGCTACACCTTC
NA TRBJ2-3 TRBV7-9 16 NA CASTPSRGQRTDTQYF TGTGCCAGCACTCCCTCTCGTGGACAGCGAACAGATACGCAGTATTTT
TRBD2 TRBJ2-5 TRBV5-6 17 NA CASSPTSGGIRKETQYF TGTGCCAGCAGCCCGACTAGCGGGGGGATAAGGAAAGAGACCCAGTACTTC
TRBD2 TRBJ2-1 TRBV2 14 NA CASNVAGGLGEQFF TGTGCCAGCAACGTTGCGGGGGGGCTGGGTGAGCAGTTCTTC
TRBD1 TRBJ1-1 TRBV7-9 14 NA CASESPPGGITAFF TGTGCCAGCGAATCCCCCCCAGGGGGCATTACAGCTTTCTTT
TRBD2 TRBJ2-3 TRBV29-1 13 few CSVRLAGTDTQYF TGCAGCGTCCGACTAGCGGGCACAGATACGCAGTATTTT
TRBD1 TRBJ2-3 TRBV4-2 18 NA CASSQEGDRAARTDTQYF TGTGCCAGCAGCCAAGAAGGGGACAGGGCAGCCCGCACAGATACGCAGTATTTT
TRBD2 TRBJ2-7 TRBV6-2/TRBV6-3 16 NA CASSYSGLAGSYEQYF TGTGCCAGCAGTTACTCGGGACTAGCGGGCTCCTACGAGCAGTACTTC
NA TRBJ1-1 TRBV19 14 once CASSEPGPNTEAFF TGTGCCAGTAGCGAACCGGGCCCCAACACTGAAGCTTTCTTT
NA TRBJ1-4 TRBV18 15 NA CASSPRDVNAEKLFF TGTGCCAGCTCACCCCGGGACGTGAATGCTGAAAAACTGTTTTTT
NA TRBJ2-2 TRBV6-4 18 NA CASHSTGKNFRGTGELFF TGTGCCAGCCATTCGACAGGCAAGAATTTTCGAGGGACCGGGGAGCTGTTTTTT
NA TRBJ2-7 TRBV14 11 NA CASSQGLEQYF TGTGCCAGCAGCCAAGGGCTCGAGCAGTACTTC
NA TRBJ2-7 TRBV3-1/TRBV3-2 15 NA CASSRQLSRAYEQYF TGTGCCAGCAGCCGCCAGTTATCACGGGCTTACGAGCAGTACTTC
TRBD1 TRBJ2-1 TRBV5-1 15 NA CASSLGDRTHNEQFF TGCGCCAGCAGCTTGGGGGACAGGACCCACAATGAGCAGTTCTTC
NA TRBJ1-1 TRBV7-3 13 NA CASSSERNTEAFF TGTGCCAGCAGCTCCGAGCGGAACACTGAAGCTTTCTTT
NA TRBJ2-2 TRBV24-1 14 once CATSAAGRGGELFF TGTGCCACCAGTGCGGCAGGGCGAGGCGGGGAGCTGTTTTTT
NA TRBJ1-5 TRBV6-6 14 NA CASSSRTEEQPQHF TGTGCCAGCAGCTCACGGACCGAGGAGCAGCCCCAGCATTTT
TRBD1 TRBJ1-3 TRBV18 17 NA CASSPPLTGGFGNTIYF TGTGCCAGCTCACCACCTCTGACAGGGGGCTTCGGAAACACCATATATTTT
TRBD1 TRBJ1-5 TRBV9 15 NA CASSAGGGSNQPQHF TGTGCCAGCAGCGCAGGGGGAGGGAGCAATCAGCCCCAGCATTTT